This record covers a single T cell receptor (beta chain). This record belongs to a study of Ad26.COV2.S vaccination and SARS-CoV-2 variants. The overall study: The study gave Ad26.COV2.S intramuscularly, once or twice 56 days apart.

The germline CDR1 and CDR2 sequences are SGHVS and FQNEAQ. Trimming removed 7 bases at V and 0 bases at J, with 10 bases between. The CDR3 length is 13 residues. The treatment was: 19 received Ad26.COV2.S at low or high dose, single or two shots; 5 received placebo; per-sample allocation not given. Collection of the samples took place on day 63 after the first injection of vaccine or placebo. Profiling relied on immunoSEQ multiplex PCR, and the TCRdb table lists in-frame clones only, not all of them. Of 300,000 to 500,000 clones listed, around 85% are singletons. Specimen: peripheral blood, collected in a trial of Ad26.COV2.S vaccine versus placebo. The sequence was obtained from a person aged 18-65 years who received the Ad26.COV2.S COVID-19 vaccine or a placebo. This chain connects TRBV7-8 to TRBJ2-7; tentative D call: TRBD1 (6 bases). The CDR3 DNA is TGTGCCAGCACCGGGACAAGCTCCTACGAGCAGTACTTC. Encoded protein: CASTGTSSYEQYF.